This T cell receptor (beta chain) was recorded in a study of blood T cells in healthy people across ages. Every sample gave at least 5 micrograms of total RNA when it was extracted. It was with a sample-barcoded 5' primer and a J-beta primer mix that a second PCR of about 7 to 12 cycles was run. One entry per CDR3 protein results from TCRdb running MiXCR on the 5' RACE reads. The sample records 1.5 million to 2 million distinct CDR3 sequences, around 50% being singletons. Sequenced: blood. This receptor was identified in a woman aged 40 to 50 in good health.

The CDR3 sequence: CASSHEGVTGANVLTF. CDR3 DNA: TGCGCCAGCAGCCACGAAGGGGTAACTGGGGCCAACGTCCTGACTTTC. The rearrangement links TRBV4-3 to TRBJ2-6; a possible D gene is TRBD1 (5 bases). Germline V lookup: CDR1 LGHNA, CDR2 YSLEER. Between the trimmed V and J ends, which lost 3 bases and 2 bases, there was a span of 11 bases. The CDR3 extends over 16 amino acids.